The rows below give T cell receptor beta chains drawn from one sample of a study of T cells in Graves' hyperthyroidism and ophthalmopathy. TCRdb re-called the multiplex PCR reads through MiXCR, storing one row per CDR3 protein. The sample has about 300,000 distinct CDR3 sequences; around 20% are singletons. Sequences were obtained from blood. The receptors were sampled from a man in his fifties or sixties with Graves' ophthalmopathy. Both conserved end residues are part of each CDR3. Fields, in order: V gene, D gene, CDR3 length, J gene, clone size, CDR3 DNA, CDR3 protein. A D gene is named only where the DNA matches it firmly. The size entry is marked missing in some rows and otherwise reads once, few, many or a size class.

TRBV2,-,14,TRBJ2-5,many,TGTGCCAGCAGTGAGGGGACACATCAAGAGACCCAGTACTTC,CASSEGTHQETQYF
TRBV2,TRBD2,20,TRBJ2-1,many,TGTGCCAGCAGCCTAGCACCGGGGGGTCGAGGAGGGCGGATCTACAATGAGCAGTTCTTC,CASSLAPGGRGGRIYNEQFF
TRBV5-8,-,17,TRBJ1-4,-,TGTGCCAGCAGCTTGCAGGCAGGAAGTGCAACTAATGAAAAACTGTTTTTT,CASSLQAGSATNEKLFF
TRBV7-9,-,15,TRBJ2-7,many,TGTGCCAGCAGCCCTGCTGTGCGGCCCTCCTACGAGCAGTACTTC,CASSPAVRPSYEQYF
TRBV10-3,TRBD1,15,TRBJ1-1,few,TGTGCCATCAGCCGACAGGGTTCGGTGAACACTGAAGCTTTCTTT,CAISRQGSVNTEAFF
TRBV15,-,12,TRBJ2-7,few,TGTGCCACCAGCAGGAGGGACCACGAGCAGTACTTC,CATSRRDHEQYF
TRBV12-3/TRBV12-4,-,14,TRBJ1-2,-,TGTGCCAGCAGTTTGCGATGGGGGCTTCATGGCTACACCTTC,CASSLRWGLHGYTF
TRBV7-3,-,13,TRBJ1-6,many,TGTGCCAGCAGCTTATGGTGGAATTCACCCCTCCACTTT,CASSLWWNSPLHF
TRBV15,-,13,TRBJ1-5,few,TGTGCCACCAGCAGAGAACTAGGTCAGCCCCAGCATTTT,CATSRELGQPQHF
TRBV20-1,-,13,TRBJ2-7,many,TGCAGTGCTACGCAGCGGACCTCCTACGAGCAGTACTTC,CSATQRTSYEQYF
TRBV28,-,13,TRBJ2-7,few,TGTGCCAGCGGAGGAACTAGCTCCTACGAGCAGTACTTC,CASGGTSSYEQYF
TRBV28,-,15,TRBJ1-4,-,TGTGCCAGCAGTTTGTGGGGTATGACTAATGAAAAACTGTTTTTT,CASSLWGMTNEKLFF
TRBV9,-,16,TRBJ2-5,-,TGTGCCAGCAGCGTAGCCCCCTCTACAGGGCAAGAGACCCAGTACTTC,CASSVAPSTGQETQYF
TRBV5-1,TRBD2,14,TRBJ2-5,few,TGCGCCAGCTCGGGAGGGCGTTACCAAGAGACCCAGTACTTC,CASSGGRYQETQYF
TRBV6-5,-,17,TRBJ2-1,few,TGTGCCAGCAGTTACCCCAAACTAGGAGGGGGGATCGGTGAGCAGTTCTTC,CASSYPKLGGGIGEQFF
TRBV19,-,15,TRBJ2-3,-,TGTGCCAGTAGTATACCCGGTCCGGGCCCAGATACGCAGTATTTT,CASSIPGPGPDTQYF
TRBV2,-,14,TRBJ1-5,few,TGTGCCAGCAGTGGCAGACAGACCAATCAGCCCCAGCATTTT,CASSGRQTNQPQHF
TRBV7-8,-,13,TRBJ2-2,-,TGTGCCAGCAGCCTACAGCACACCGGGGAGCTGTTTTTT,CASSLQHTGELFF
TRBV6-2/TRBV6-3,-,12,TRBJ1-2,-,TGTGCCAGCAAGGGGGGCGACTATGGCTACACCTTC,CASKGGDYGYTF
TRBV5-1,-,15,TRBJ1-4,-,TGCGCCAGCAGCCCAAGCGGGGGGCGTAGCGAAAAACTGTTTTTT,CASSPSGGRSEKLFF
TRBV6-5,TRBD2,20,TRBJ2-6,few,TGTGCCAGCAGTTACCCGAGCCCTAGCGGGGGGCGTTCTGGGGCCAACGTCCTGACTTTC,CASSYPSPSGGRSGANVLTF
TRBV15,-,18,TRBJ2-1,many,TGTGCCACCAGCAGAGATACCAGGGGACAAGGTTTAGGTAATGAGCAGTTCTTC,CATSRDTRGQGLGNEQFF
TRBV28,-,13,TRBJ1-4,few,TGTGCCAGCAGTCCGGACAGTAGGGAAAAACTGTTTTTT,CASSPDSREKLFF
TRBV5-1,TRBD2,16,TRBJ2-5,-,TGCGCCAGCCCGGGCCCTCCGGGAGGGCCGGGAGAGACCCAGTACTTC,CASPGPPGGPGETQYF